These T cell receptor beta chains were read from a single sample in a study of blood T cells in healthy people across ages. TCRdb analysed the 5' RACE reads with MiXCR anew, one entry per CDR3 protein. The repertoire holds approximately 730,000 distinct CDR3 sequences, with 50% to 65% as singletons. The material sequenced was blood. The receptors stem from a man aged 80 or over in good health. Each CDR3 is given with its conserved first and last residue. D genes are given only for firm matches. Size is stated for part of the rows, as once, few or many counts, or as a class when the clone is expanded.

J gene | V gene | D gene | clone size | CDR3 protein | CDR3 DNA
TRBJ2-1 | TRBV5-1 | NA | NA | CASSAPFDRSSYNEQFF | TGCGCCAGCAGCGCGCCTTTCGACAGAAGCTCCTACAATGAGCAGTTCTTC
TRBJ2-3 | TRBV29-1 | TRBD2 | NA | CSVVAGGPADTQYF | TGCAGCGTAGTAGCGGGGGGGCCGGCAGATACGCAGTATTTT
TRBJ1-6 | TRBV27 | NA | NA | CASTEGVRNSPLHF | TGTGCCAGCACCGAAGGGGTGCGTAATTCACCCCTCCACTTT
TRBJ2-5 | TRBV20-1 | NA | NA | CSARSSFGQVDIAGRQETQYF | TGCAGTGCTAGATCAAGTTTCGGACAGGTAGACATAGCGGGGAGACAAGAGACCCAGTACTTC
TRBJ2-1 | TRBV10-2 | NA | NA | CASSETGASYNEQFF | TGCGCCAGCAGTGAGACGGGAGCGTCCTACAATGAGCAGTTCTTC
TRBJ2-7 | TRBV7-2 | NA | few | CASRPPQGRYNEQYF | TGTGCCAGCAGGCCCCCGCAGGGCCGCTACAATGAGCAGTACTTC
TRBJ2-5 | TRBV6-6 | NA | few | CASSYFKRGETQYF | TGTGCCAGCAGTTACTTCAAGAGGGGAGAGACCCAGTACTTC
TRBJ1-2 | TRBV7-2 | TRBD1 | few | CASSRSDRGSDGYTF | TGTGCCAGCAGCCGATCAGACAGGGGAAGTGATGGCTACACCTTC
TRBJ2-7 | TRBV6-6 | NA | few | CASSGGLTMGNYEQYF | TGTGCCAGCAGCGGGGGACTCACTATGGGCAATTACGAGCAGTACTTC
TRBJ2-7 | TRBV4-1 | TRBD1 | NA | CASSQDGDRGSYEQYF | TGCGCCAGCAGCCAAGATGGTGACAGGGGTTCCTACGAGCAGTACTTC
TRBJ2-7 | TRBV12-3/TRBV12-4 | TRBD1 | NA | CASNQGAREQYF | TGTGCCAGCAATCAGGGGGCGCGGGAGCAGTACTTC
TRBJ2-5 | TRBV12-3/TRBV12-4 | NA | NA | CASRPDYQETQYF | TGTGCCAGCAGGCCGGACTATCAAGAGACCCAGTACTTC
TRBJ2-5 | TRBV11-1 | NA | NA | CASSLEEEATQYF | TGTGCCAGCAGCTTAGAGGAGGAGGCGACCCAGTACTTC
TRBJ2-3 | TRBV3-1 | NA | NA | CASSLGAGPGTDTQYF | TGTGCCAGCAGCCTCGGGGCAGGGCCCGGGACAGATACGCAGTATTTT
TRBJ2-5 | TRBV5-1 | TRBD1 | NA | CASAALGTDQETQYF | TGCGCCAGCGCTGCCCTCGGGACAGACCAAGAGACCCAGTACTTC
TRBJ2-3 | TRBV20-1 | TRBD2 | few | CSADSGLAGENTQYF | TGCAGTGCTGATAGCGGACTAGCGGGAGAAAATACGCAGTATTTT
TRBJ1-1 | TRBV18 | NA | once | CASSESRGNTEAFF | TGTGCCAGCTCAGAATCCAGGGGGAACACTGAAGCTTTCTTT
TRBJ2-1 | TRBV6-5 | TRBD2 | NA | CASSSVTAGGNEQFF | TGTGCCAGCAGTTCCGTTACCGCGGGGGGGAATGAGCAGTTCTTC
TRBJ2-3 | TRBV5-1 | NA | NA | CASQRRGNTDTQYF | TGCGCCAGCCAACGTCGGGGTAACACCGATACGCAGTATTTT
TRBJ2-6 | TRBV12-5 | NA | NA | CASGFSGANVLTF | TGTGCTAGTGGTTTCTCTGGGGCCAACGTCCTGACTTTC
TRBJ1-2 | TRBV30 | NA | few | CAWTPGILYGYTF | TGTGCCTGGACCCCTGGGATCCTCTATGGCTACACCTTC
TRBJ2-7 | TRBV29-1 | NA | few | CSVLSSDTYEQYF | TGCAGCGTTTTATCTAGCGACACCTACGAGCAGTACTTC
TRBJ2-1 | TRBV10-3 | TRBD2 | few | CASSGTSGPAEQFF | TGTGCCTCCTCCGGGACTAGCGGACCCGCTGAGCAGTTCTTC
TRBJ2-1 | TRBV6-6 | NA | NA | CASSRSSGEFEQFF | TGTGCCAGCAGCCGGAGTTCCGGGGAATTTGAGCAGTTCTTC
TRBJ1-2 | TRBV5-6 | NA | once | CASSLGRGARGYTF | TGTGCCAGCAGCTTGGGTCGGGGGGCGAGAGGCTACACCTTC
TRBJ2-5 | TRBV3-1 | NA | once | CASEGSLKETQYF | TGTGCCAGCGAGGGTTCCTTGAAAGAGACCCAGTACTTC
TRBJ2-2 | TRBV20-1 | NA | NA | CRAGAGGELFF | TGCAGGGCAGGGGCTGGCGGGGAGCTGTTTTTT
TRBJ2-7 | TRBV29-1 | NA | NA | CSVDHSYEQYF | TGCAGCGTTGACCATTCCTACGAGCAGTACTTC
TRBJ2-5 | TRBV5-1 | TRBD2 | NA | CASSSGTSGETQYF | TGCGCCAGCAGTTCCGGGACTAGCGGGGAGACCCAGTACTTC
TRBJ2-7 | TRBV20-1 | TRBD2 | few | CSARDWPSGSYEQYF | TGCAGTGCTAGAGATTGGCCTAGCGGCTCCTACGAGCAGTACTTC
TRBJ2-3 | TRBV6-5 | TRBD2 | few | CATRGTSGGDTQYF | TGTGCCACCCGCGGGACTAGCGGCGGAGATACGCAGTATTTT
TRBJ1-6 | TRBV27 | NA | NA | CASSSGSPSPLHF | TGTGCCAGCAGTTCGGGCAGTCCTTCACCCCTCCACTTT
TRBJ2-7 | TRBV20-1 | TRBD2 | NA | CSANRWGTSGSGEQYF | TGCAGTGCCAATCGATGGGGGACTAGCGGGAGTGGCGAGCAGTACTTC
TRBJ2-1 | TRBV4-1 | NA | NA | CASSQGSGIYNEQFF | TGCGCCAGCAGCCAAGGTAGCGGTATTTACAATGAGCAGTTCTTC
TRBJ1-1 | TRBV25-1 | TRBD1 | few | CASWDRPNTEAFF | TGTGCCAGCTGGGACAGACCGAACACTGAAGCTTTCTTT
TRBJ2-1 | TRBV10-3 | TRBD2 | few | CAAQGGLAVNEQFF | TGTGCCGCCCAGGGAGGACTAGCGGTAAATGAGCAGTTCTTC
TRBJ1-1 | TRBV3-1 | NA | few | CASSQELPHTEAFF | TGTGCCAGCAGCCAAGAGCTGCCGCACACTGAAGCTTTCTTT
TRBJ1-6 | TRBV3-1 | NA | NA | CASSHWTANSPLHF | TGTGCCAGCAGCCATTGGACGGCAAATTCACCCCTCCACTTT
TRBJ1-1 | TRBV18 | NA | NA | CASSPTRSGTEAFF | TGTGCCAGCTCCCCGACAAGGAGTGGCACTGAAGCTTTCTTT
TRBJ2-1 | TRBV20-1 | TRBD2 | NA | CSARLAGGGNEQFF | TGCAGTGCACGCCTAGCGGGAGGGGGAAATGAGCAGTTCTTC
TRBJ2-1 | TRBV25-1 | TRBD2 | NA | CASSESGLAGGPLNEQFF | TGTGCCAGCAGTGAATCGGGACTAGCGGGAGGGCCGCTTAATGAGCAGTTCTTC
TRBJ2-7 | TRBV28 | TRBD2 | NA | CASLFSRPGGYEQYF | TGTGCCAGCCTATTCTCGAGGCCGGGGGGCTACGAGCAGTACTTC
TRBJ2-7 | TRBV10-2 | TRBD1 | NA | CASTIRDRGSYEQYF | TGCGCCAGCACTATCCGGGACAGGGGATCCTACGAGCAGTACTTC
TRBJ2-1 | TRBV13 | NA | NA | CASSLGQGVREQFF | TGCGCCAGCAGCTTAGGGCAGGGTGTAAGAGAGCAGTTCTTC
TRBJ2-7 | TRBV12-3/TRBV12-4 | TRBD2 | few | CASSLQAGATYEQYF | TGTGCCAGCAGTCTCCAAGCGGGAGCAACCTACGAGCAGTACTTC
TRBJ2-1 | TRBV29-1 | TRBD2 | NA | CSVALRLAGGINEQFF | TGCAGCGTTGCCCTAAGACTAGCGGGGGGCATCAATGAGCAGTTCTTC
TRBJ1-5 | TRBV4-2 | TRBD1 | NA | CASSQEAVGTGNQPQHF | TGTGCCAGCAGCCAAGAGGCAGTGGGGACAGGCAATCAGCCCCAGCATTTT
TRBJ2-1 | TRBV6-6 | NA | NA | CASSYSLVFPNEQFF | TGTGCCAGCAGTTACTCCCTGGTCTTCCCCAATGAGCAGTTCTTC
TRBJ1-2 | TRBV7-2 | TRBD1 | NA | CASSFRDSLYGYTF | TGTGCCAGCAGCTTTCGGGACAGCCTCTATGGCTACACCTTC
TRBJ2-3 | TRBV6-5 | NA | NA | CASSAGLQVDTDTQYF | TGTGCCAGCAGCGCCGGGCTGCAGGTGGACACAGATACGCAGTATTTT